Below, 4 T cell receptor beta chains from the same sample are listed, as sequenced in a study of T-cell memory formation after mild COVID-19. TCRdb processed the 5' RACE reads anew with MiXCR; each CDR3 protein has one entry. The sample records around 250,000 distinct CDR3 sequences, around 15% being singletons. Sequenced sample: PBMCs or a T cell subset sorted from them (not recorded which). The source of these receptors is a man between 18 and 35 years old who had mild COVID-19 (a few samples of this study predate the infection). Cell type and time point are not known.

This clonotype was observed a handful of times. The chain couples TRBV5-1 to TRBJ1-2, with D unresolved. Germline CDR1 is SGHRS and CDR2 is YFSETQ. The CDR3 is 13 residues long. V was shortened by 0 bases and J by 1 base, with 4 bases between the two germline ends. CDR3 DNA sequence: TGCGCCAGCAGCTTGGGTTATAACTATGGCTACACCTTC. Amino acid sequence: CASSLGYNYGYTF.

This clonotype was recorded many times. The V and J genes are TRBV6-2 or TRBV6-3 and TRBJ1-3, with 7 bases identical to TRBD1. The CDR3 extends over 14 amino acids. In germline, CDR1 is MNHEY, CDR2 SVGEGT. Trimming cost V 5 bases and J 2 bases; bases outside gene matches: 3. The CDR3 region has the DNA TGTGCCAGCAGTCGACAGGGAGCTGGAAACACCATATATTTT. Translated, it gives CASSRQGAGNTIYF.

This CDR3 is CASSVGHRELFF. The CDR3 DNA sequence: TGTGCCAGCAGCGTGGGGCATAGGGAGCTGTTTTTT. V and J are TRBV7-9 and TRBJ2-2; D might be TRBD1 (5 bases). V lost 5 bases to trimming and J lost 9 bases, with 10 bases between them. Germline CDR1 reads SEHNR; CDR2 reads FQNEAQ (reference sequence). The CDR3 totals 12 residues.

The V gene is TRBV7-2, the J gene TRBJ2-7; D gene uncertain. The CDR3 totals 15 residues. Germline values: CDR1 SGHTA, CDR2 FQGNSA. V was clipped by 1 base and J by 0 bases, with 10 bases between them. The CDR3 nucleotides read TGTGCCAGCAGCTTAGGAGCATTGAGCTCCTACGAGCAGTACTTC. This gives the protein CASSLGALSSYEQYF.